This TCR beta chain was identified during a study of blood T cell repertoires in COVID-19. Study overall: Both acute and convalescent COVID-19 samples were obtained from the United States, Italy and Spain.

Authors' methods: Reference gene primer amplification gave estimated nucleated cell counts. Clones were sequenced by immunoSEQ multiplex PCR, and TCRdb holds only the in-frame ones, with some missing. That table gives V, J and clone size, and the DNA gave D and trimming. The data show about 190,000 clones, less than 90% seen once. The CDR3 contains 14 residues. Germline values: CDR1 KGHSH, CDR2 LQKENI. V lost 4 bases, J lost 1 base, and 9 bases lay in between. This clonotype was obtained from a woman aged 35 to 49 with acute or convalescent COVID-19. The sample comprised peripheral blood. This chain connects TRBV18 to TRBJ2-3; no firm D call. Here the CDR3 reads CASSLGQGTDTQYF. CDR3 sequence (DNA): TGTGCCAGCTCACTTGGGCAGGGCACAGATACGCAGTATTTT.